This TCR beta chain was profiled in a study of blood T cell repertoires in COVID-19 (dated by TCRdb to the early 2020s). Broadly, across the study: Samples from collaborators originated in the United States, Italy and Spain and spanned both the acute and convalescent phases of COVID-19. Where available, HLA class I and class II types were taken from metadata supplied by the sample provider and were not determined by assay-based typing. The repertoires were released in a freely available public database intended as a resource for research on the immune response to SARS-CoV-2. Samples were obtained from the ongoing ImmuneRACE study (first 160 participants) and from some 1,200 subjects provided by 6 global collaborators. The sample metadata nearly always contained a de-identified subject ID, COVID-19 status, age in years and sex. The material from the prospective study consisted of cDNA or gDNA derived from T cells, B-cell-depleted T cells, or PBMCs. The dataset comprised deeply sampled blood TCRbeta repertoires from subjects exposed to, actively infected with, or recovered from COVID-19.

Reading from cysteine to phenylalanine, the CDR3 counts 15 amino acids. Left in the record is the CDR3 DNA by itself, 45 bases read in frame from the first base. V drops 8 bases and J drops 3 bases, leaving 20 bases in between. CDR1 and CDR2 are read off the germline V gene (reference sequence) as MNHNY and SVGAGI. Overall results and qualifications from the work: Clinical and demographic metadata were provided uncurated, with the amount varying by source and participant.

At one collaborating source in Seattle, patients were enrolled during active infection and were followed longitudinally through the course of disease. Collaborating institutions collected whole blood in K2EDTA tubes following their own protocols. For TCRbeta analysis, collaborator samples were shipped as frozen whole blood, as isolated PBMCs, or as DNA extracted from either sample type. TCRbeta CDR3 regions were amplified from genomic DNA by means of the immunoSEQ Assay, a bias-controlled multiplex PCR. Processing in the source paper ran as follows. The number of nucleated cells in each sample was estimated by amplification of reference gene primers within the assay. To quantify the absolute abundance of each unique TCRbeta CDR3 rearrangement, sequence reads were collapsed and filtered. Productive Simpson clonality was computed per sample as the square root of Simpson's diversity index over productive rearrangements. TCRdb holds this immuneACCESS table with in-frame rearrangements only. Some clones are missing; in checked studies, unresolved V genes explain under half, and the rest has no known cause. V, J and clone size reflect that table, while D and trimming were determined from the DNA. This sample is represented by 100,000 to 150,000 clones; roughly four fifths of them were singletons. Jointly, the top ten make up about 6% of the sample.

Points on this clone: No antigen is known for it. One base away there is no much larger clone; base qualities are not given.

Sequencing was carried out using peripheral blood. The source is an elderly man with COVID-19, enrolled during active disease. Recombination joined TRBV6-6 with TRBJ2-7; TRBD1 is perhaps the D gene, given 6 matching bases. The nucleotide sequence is TGTGCCAGCGTCAACCCTAGGGGGAACCTCTACGAGCAGTACTTC. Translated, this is CASVNPRGNLYEQYF.